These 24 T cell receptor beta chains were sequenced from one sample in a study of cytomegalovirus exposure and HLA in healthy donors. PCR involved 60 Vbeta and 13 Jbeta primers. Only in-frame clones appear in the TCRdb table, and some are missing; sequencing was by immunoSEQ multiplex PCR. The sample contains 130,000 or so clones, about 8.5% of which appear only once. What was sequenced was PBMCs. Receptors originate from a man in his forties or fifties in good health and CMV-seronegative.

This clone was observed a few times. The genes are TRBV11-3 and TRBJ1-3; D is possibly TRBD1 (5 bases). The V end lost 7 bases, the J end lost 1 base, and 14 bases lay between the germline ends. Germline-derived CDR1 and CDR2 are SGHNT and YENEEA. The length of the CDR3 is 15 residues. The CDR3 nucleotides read TGTGCCAGCACCTTGAAGGACATTTCTGGAAACACCATATATTTT. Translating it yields CASTLKDISGNTIYF.

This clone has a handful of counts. CDR3 region: CASSPPTSGTGELFF. DNA for the CDR3: TGTGCCAGCAGCCCCCCGACTAGCGGCACCGGGGAGCTGTTTTTT. The chain combines TRBV5-5 with TRBJ2-2, with 9 positions matching TRBD2. V gave up 4 bases and J gave up 4 bases; unmatched junction bases: 5. The CDR3 extends over 15 amino acids. Looked up from germline, CDR1 is SGHKS and CDR2 is YYEKEE (reference sequence).

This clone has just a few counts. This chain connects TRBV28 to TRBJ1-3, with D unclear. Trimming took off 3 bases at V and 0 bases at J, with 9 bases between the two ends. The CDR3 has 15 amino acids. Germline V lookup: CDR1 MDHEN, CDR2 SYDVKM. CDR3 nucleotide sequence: TGTGCCAGCAGTTTTGACTCGCGCTCTGGAAACACCATATATTTT. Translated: CASSFDSRSGNTIYF.

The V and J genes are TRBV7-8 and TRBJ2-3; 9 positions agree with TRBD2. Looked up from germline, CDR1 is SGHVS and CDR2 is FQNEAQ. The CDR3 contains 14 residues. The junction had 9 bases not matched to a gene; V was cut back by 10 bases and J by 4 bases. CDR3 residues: CATLLAGMSDTQYF. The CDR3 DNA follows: TGTGCCACCCTTCTAGCGGGGATGTCAGATACGCAGTATTTT.

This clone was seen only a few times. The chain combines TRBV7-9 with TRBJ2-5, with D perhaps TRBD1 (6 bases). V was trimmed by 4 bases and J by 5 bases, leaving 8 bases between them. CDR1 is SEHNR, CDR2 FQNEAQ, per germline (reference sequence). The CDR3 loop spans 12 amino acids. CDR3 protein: CASSSRGETQYF. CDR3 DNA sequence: TGTGCCAGCAGCTCTAGGGGGGAGACCCAGTACTTC.

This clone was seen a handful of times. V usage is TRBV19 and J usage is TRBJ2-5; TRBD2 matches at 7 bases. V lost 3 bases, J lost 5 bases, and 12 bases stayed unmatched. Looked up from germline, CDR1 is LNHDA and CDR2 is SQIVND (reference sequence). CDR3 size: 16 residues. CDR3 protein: CASSIGGGPRLETQYF. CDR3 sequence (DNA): TGTGCCAGTAGTATTGGCGGGGGACCCCGATTGGAGACCCAGTACTTC.

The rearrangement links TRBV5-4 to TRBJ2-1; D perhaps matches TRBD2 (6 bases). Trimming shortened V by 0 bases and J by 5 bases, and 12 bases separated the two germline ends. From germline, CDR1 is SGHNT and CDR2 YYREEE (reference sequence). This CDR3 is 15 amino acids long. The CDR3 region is CASSLGGRGDNEQFF. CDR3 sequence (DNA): TGTGCCAGCAGCTTGGGTGGGCGGGGAGACAATGAGCAGTTCTTC.

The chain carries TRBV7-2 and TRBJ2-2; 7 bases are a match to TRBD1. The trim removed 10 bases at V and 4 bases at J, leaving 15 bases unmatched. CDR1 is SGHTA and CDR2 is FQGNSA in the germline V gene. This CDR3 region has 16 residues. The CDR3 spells CATLERGQSRTGELFF. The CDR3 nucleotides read TGTGCCACCCTCGAACGGGGACAGTCGCGCACCGGGGAGCTGTTTTTT.

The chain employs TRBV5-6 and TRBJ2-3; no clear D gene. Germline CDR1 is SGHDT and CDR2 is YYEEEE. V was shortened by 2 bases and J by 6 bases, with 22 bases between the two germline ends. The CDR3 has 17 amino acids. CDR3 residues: CASSLRFSPQKVDTQYF. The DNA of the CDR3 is TGTGCCAGCAGCTTAAGATTCTCCCCCCAGAAAGTGGATACGCAGTATTTT.

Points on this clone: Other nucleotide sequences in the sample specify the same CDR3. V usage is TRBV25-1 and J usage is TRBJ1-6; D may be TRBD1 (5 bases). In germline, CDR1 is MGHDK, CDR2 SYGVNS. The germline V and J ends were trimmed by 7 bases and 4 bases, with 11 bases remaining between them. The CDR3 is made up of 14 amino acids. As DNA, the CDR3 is TGTGCCAGCAATACGGGGGGATATAATTCACCCCTCCACTTT. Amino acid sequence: CASNTGGYNSPLHF.

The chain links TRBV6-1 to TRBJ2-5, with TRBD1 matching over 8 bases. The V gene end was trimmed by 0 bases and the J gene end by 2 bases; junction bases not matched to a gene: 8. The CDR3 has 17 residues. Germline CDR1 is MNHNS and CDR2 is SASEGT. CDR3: CASSEAMDRARQETQYF. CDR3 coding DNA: TGTGCCAGCAGTGAAGCCATGGACAGGGCGAGACAAGAGACCCAGTACTTC.

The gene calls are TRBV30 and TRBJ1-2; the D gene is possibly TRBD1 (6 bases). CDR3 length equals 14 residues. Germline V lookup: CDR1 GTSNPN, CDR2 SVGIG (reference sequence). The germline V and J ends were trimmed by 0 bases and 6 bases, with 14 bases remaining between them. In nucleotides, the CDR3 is TGTGCCTGGAGTGTAGGGGGAAGTGAAAATGGCTACACCTTC. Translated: CAWSVGGSENGYTF.

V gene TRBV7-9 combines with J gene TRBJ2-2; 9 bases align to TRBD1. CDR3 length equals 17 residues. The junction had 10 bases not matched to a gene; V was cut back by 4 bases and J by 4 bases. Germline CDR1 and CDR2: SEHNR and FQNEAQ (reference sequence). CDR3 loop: CASSSSWTGVRTGELFF. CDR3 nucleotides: TGTGCCAGCAGCTCCTCTTGGACAGGGGTACGCACCGGGGAGCTGTTTTTT.

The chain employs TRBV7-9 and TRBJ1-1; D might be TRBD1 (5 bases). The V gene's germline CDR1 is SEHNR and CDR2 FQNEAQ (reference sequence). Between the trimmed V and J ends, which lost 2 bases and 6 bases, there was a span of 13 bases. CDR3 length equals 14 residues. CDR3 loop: CASSLITGDPEAFF. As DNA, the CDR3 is TGTGCCAGCAGCTTAATTACGGGGGACCCTGAAGCTTTCTTT.

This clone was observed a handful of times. CDR3 loop: CASRSPDTGELFF. The CDR3 nucleotides read TGTGCCAGCAGGTCCCCGGACACCGGGGAGCTGTTTTTT. The chain uses TRBV2 and TRBJ2-2; D is ambiguous. This CDR3 contains 13 residues. Trimming took off 6 bases at V and 3 bases at J, with 8 bases between the two ends. In germline, CDR1 is SNHLY, CDR2 FYNNEI.

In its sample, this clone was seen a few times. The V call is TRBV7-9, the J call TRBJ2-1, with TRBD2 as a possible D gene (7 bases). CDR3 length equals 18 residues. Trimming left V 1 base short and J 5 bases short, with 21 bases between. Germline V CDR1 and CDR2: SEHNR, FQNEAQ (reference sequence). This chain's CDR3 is CASSLVPRGAGADNEQFF. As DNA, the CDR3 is TGTGCCAGCAGCTTAGTCCCCCGGGGGGCGGGCGCAGACAATGAGCAGTTCTTC.

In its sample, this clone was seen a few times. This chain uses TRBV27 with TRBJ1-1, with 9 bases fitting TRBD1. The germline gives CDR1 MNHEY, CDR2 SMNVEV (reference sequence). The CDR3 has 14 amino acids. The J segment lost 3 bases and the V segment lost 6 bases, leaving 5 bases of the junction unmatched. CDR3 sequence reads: CASRKTGGDTEAFF. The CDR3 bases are TGTGCCAGCAGAAAGACAGGGGGAGACACTGAAGCTTTCTTT.

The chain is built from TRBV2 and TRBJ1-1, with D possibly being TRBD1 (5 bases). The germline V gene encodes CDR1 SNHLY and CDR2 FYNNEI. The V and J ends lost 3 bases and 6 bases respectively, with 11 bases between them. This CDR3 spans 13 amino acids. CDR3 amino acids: CASSDWTSPEAFF. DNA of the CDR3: TGTGCCAGCAGTGACTGGACATCCCCTGAAGCTTTCTTT.

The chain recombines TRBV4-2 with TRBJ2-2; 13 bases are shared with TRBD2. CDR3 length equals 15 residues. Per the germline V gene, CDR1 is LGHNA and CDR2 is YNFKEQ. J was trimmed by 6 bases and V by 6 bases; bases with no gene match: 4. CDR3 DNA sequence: TGTGCCAGCAGTCCAACTAGCGGGGGGGCCGGGGAGCTGTTTTTT. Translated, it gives CASSPTSGGAGELFF.

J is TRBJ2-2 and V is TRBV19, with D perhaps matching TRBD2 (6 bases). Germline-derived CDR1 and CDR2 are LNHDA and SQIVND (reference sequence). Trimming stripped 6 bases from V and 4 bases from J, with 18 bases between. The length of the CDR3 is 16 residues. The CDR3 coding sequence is TGTGCCAGTAGACTCGGGAGCTCTCCCTTCACCGGGGAGCTGTTTTTT. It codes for CASRLGSSPFTGELFF.

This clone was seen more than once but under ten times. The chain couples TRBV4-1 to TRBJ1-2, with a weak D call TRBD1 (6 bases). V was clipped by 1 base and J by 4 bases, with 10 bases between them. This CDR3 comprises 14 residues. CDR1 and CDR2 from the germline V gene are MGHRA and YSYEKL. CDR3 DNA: TGCGCCAGCAGCCAAGTATCAGGGGTCTATGGCTACACCTTC. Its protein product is CASSQVSGVYGYTF.

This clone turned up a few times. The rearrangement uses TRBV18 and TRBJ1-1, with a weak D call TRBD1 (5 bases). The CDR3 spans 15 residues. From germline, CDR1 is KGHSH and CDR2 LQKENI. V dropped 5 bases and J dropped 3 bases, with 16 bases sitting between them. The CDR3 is CASSAGGVPDTEAFF. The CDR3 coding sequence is TGTGCCAGCTCAGCGGGGGGGGTGCCCGACACTGAAGCTTTCTTT.

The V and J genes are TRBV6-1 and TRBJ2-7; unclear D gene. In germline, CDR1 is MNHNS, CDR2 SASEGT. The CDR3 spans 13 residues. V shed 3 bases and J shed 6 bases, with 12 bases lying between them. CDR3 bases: TGTGCCAGCAGTGATAGCCGTGTAGGCGAGCAGTACTTC. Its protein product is CASSDSRVGEQYF.

Here the CDR3 DNA reads TGCGCCAGCAGCCAAGATCGATGGGGGAGGGACATTCAGTACTTC. Its translation is CASSQDRWGRDIQYF. The rearrangement joins TRBV4-3 to TRBJ2-4; 7 bases match TRBD2. V lost 0 bases, J lost 8 bases, and 7 bases stayed unmatched. The length of the CDR3 is 15 residues. Germline loops: CDR1 LGHNA, CDR2 YSLEER.